The 3 T cell receptor beta chains below all came from one sample that was sequenced in a study of blood T cells in healthy people across ages. A J-beta primer mix and a sample-barcoded 5' primer were used in a second PCR of roughly 7 to 12 cycles. Via MiXCR, TCRdb re-called the 5' RACE reads, giving one row per CDR3 protein. Among 650,000 to 1,000,000 distinct CDR3 sequences listed, 35% to 40% were seen once. Sequences were obtained from blood. Source of these receptors: a man aged 18-30 years in good health.

This clonotype was picked up many times. The V and J genes are TRBV9 and TRBJ1-2; TRBD1 might be the D (5 bases). V dropped 0 bases and J dropped 6 bases, with 15 bases sitting between them. The CDR3 is made up of 15 amino acids. Germline CDR1 is SGDLS and CDR2 is YYNGEE. CDR3 sequence reads: CASSVGKGIWHGYTF. The CDR3 DNA is TGTGCCAGCAGCGTAGGGAAGGGGATCTGGCATGGCTACACCTTC.

This clonotype has a single count. This chain links TRBV25-1 with TRBJ2-5, with TRBD1 identical over 7 bases. Germline CDR1 MGHDK, CDR2 SYGVNS. The CDR3 extends over 14 amino acids. With 6 bases clipped from V and 5 bases from J, the junction kept 9 bases outside the gene matches. The CDR3 protein is CASSDDEGAETQYF. The CDR3 nucleotides are TGTGCCAGCAGCGACGATGAGGGGGCCGAGACCCAGTACTTC. Full variable domain (outside the CDR3, taken from reference TRBV25-1 and TRBJ2-5): EADIYQTPRYLVIGTGKKITLECSQTMGHDKMYWYQQDPGMELHLIHYSYGVNSTEKGDLSSESTVSRIRTEHFPLTLESARPSHTSQYLCASSDDEGAETQYFGPGTRLLVL.

The chain carries TRBV4-2 and TRBJ1-6; D gene unclear. CDR1 and CDR2 (germline): LGHNA, YNFKEQ. The CDR3 sequence is 15 residues long. V was pared by 0 bases and J by 6 bases, with 9 bases between. This chain's CDR3 is CASSQEIRGNSPLHF. CDR3 coding DNA: TGTGCCAGCAGCCAAGAGATCCGGGGTAATTCACCCCTCCACTTT.